This T cell receptor (beta chain) appears in the sequencing data of a study of blood T cells in healthy people across ages. A second roughly 6 to 11 cycle PCR used barcoded and J-beta primers. Via MiXCR, TCRdb re-called the 5' RACE reads, giving one row per CDR3 protein. The table includes roughly 800,000 distinct CDR3 sequences, 58% detected once. Researchers isolated at least 7 million PBMCs per sample. The CDR3 is 16 amino acids. Germline CDR1 reads DFQATT; CDR2 reads SNEGSKA (reference sequence). The junction had 10 bases not matched to a gene; V was cut back by 5 bases and J by 0 bases. As regards this clonotype: What it recognizes is unknown.

Study-level points and caveats: Among T cells, TCR beta diversity per million cells dropped roughly linearly as age rose.

The V gene is TRBV20-1, the J gene TRBJ2-3; 8 positions agree with TRBD2. Sequencing was done on a sample of blood. This TCR derives from a man younger than 40 in good health. The CDR3 spells CSAARVSGESTDTQYF. The CDR3 DNA reads as TGCAGTGCTGCGCGAGTTAGCGGGGAAAGCACAGATACGCAGTATTTT.